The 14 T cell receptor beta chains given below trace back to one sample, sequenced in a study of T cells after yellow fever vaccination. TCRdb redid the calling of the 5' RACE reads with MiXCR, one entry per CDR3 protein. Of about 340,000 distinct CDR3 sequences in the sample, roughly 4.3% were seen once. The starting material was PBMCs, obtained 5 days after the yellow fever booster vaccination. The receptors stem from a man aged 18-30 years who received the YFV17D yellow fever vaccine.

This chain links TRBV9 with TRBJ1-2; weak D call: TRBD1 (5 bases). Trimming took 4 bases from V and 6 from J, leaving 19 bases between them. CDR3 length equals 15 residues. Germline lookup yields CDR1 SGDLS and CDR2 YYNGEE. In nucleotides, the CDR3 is TGTGCCAGCAGCCTGATGGGGTGGGGGGAGGATGGCTACACCTTC. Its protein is CASSLMGWGEDGYTF.

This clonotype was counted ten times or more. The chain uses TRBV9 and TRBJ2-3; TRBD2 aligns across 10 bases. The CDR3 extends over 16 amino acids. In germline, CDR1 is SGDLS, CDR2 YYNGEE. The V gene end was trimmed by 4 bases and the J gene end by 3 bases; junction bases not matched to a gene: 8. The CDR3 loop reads CASSTLAGGLTDTQYF. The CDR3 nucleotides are TGTGCCAGCAGCACATTAGCGGGGGGACTAACAGATACGCAGTATTTT.

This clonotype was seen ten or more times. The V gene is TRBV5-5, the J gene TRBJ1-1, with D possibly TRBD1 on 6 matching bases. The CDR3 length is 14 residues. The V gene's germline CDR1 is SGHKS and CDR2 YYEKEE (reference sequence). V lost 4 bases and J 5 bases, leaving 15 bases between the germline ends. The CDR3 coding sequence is TGTGCCAGCAGCGGCAGCAGGGGTCGAACTGAAGCTTTCTTT. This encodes CASSGSRGRTEAFF. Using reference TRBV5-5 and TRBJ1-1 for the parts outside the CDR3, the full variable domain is DAGVTQSPTHLIKTRGQQVTLRCSPISGHKSVSWYQQVLGQGPQFIFQYYEKEERGRGNFPDRFSARQFPNYSSELNVNALLLGDSALYLCASSGSRGRTEAFFGQGTRLTVV.

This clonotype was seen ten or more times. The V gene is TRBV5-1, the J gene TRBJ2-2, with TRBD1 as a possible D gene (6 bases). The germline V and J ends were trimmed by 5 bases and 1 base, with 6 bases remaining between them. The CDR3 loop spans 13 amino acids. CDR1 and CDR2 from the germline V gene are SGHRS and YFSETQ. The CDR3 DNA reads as TGCGCCAGCAGGACAGGGAACACCGGGGAGCTGTTTTTT. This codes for CASRTGNTGELFF.

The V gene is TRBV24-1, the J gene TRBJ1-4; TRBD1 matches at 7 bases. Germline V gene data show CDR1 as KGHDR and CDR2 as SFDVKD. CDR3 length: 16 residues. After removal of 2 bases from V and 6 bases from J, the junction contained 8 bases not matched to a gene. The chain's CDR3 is CATSDSGTGTDEKLFF. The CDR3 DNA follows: TGTGCCACCAGTGATTCCGGTACCGGGACAGATGAAAAACTGTTTTTT.

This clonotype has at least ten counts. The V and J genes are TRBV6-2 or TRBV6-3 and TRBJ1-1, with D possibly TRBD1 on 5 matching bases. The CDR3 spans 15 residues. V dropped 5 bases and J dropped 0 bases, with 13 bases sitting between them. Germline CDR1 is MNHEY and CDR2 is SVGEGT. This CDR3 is CASSTGGGLNTEAFF. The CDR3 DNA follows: TGTGCCAGCAGTACTGGGGGGGGATTGAACACTGAAGCTTTCTTT.

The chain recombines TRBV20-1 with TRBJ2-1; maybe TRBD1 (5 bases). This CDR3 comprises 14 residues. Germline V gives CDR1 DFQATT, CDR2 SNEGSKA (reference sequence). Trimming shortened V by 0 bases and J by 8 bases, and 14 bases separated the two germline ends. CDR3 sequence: CSAREPKGSDEQFF. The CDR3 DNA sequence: TGCAGTGCTAGAGAACCCAAGGGGTCGGATGAGCAGTTCTTC.

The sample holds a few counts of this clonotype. The CDR3 spells CATSPGTANTGELFF. CDR3 bases: TGTGCCACCAGCCCCGGGACAGCGAACACCGGGGAGCTGTTTTTT. V usage is TRBV15 and J usage is TRBJ2-2, with 7 bases aligning to TRBD1. With 5 bases clipped from V and 0 bases from J, the junction kept 3 bases outside the gene matches. This CDR3 contains 15 residues. In germline, CDR1 is LNHNV, CDR2 YYDKDF (reference sequence).

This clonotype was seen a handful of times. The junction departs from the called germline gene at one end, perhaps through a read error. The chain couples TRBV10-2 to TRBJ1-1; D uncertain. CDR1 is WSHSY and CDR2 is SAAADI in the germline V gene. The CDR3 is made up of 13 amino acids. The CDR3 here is CASSARVQAGPSF. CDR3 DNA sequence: TGCGCCAGCAGTGCTCGGGTCCAAGCCGGTCCTTCCTTT.

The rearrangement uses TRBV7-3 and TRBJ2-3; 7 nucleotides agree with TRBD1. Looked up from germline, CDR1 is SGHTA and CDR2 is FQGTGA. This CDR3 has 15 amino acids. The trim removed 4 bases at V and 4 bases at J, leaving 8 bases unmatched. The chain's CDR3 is CASSSRQGRADTQYF. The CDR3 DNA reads TGTGCCAGCAGCTCCCGACAGGGTAGGGCAGATACGCAGTATTTT.

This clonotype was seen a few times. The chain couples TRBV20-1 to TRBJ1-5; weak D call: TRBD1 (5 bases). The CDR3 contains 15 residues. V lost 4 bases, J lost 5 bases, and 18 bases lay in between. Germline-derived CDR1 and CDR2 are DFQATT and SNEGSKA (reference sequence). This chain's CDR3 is CSATELGRADQPQHF. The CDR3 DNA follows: TGCAGTGCTACAGAGCTCGGCAGGGCGGATCAGCCCCAGCATTTT.

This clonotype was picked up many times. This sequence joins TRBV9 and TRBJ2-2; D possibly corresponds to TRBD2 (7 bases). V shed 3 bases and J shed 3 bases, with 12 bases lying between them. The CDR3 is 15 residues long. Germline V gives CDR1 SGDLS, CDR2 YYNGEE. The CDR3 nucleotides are TGTGCCAGCAGCGCCGGGGGGCTCGACACCGGGGAGCTGTTTTTT. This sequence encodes CASSAGGLDTGELFF.

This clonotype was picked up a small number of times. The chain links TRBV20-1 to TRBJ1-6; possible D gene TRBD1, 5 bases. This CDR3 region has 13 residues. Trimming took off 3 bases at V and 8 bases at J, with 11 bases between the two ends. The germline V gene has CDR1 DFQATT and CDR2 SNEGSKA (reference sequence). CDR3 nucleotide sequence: TGCAGTGCTAGGGCAGGGATAGATTCACCCCTCCACTTT. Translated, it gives CSARAGIDSPLHF.

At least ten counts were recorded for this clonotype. The CDR3 protein is CASSHRGTSGLAQYF. The CDR3 DNA follows: TGTGCCAGCAGCCACAGGGGGACTAGCGGGCTGGCACAGTACTTC. This chain links TRBV7-9 with TRBJ2-5, with 12 nucleotides matching TRBD2. The V segment lost 5 bases and the J segment 11 bases; nucleotides outside the gene matches: 12. Germline-derived CDR1 and CDR2 are SEHNR and FQNEAQ (reference sequence). The CDR3 totals 15 residues.